A selection of T cell receptor beta chains follows, all from one sample in a study of cytomegalovirus exposure and HLA in healthy donors. TCRdb's table, derived via immunoSEQ multiplex PCR, lists solely in-frame clones and lacks some. The table includes approximately 100,000 clones, roughly 75% detected once. Source material: PBMCs. The receptor source for this set is a man aged 40-49 years in good health and CMV-seronegative. Both conserved end residues are part of each CDR3. The D gene is left open where the match is weak. Some rows mark clone size as missing; the rest say once, few, many or name a class of expanded clone.

D	V	size	J	DNA	CDR3
.	TRBV14	.	TRBJ1-5	TGTGCCAGCAGCCAAGAAGCGACGGAGAATCAGCCCCAGCATTTT	CASSQEATENQPQHF
.	TRBV20-1	.	TRBJ2-7	TGCAGTGTAAGGCGGGGCTACGAGCAGTACTTC	CSVRRGYEQYF
TRBD2	TRBV5-1	.	TRBJ2-1	TGCGCCAGCAGCTTGGGGACTAGCCGATTGGGTGAGCAGTTCTTC	CASSLGTSRLGEQFF
TRBD1	TRBV6-5	.	TRBJ1-2	TGTGCCAGCAGCTCCACGGGACAGGGGTACTATGGCTACACCTTC	CASSSTGQGYYGYTF
.	TRBV9	.	TRBJ1-5	TGTGCCAGCAGCGGACAGTTTAGCAATCAGCCCCAGCATTTT	CASSGQFSNQPQHF
.	TRBV6-1	.	TRBJ1-1	TGTGCCAGCGGGTGGGCAGAAACAATGAACACTGAAGCTTTCTTT	CASGWAETMNTEAFF
.	TRBV7-2	.	TRBJ2-3	TGTGCCAGCAGCCCCCAGGGGGATACGCAGTATTTT	CASSPQGDTQYF
.	TRBV19	.	TRBJ1-1	TGTGCCAGTAGCACGACAGGTAACACTGAAGCTTTCTTT	CASSTTGNTEAFF
.	TRBV6-1	.	TRBJ1-1	TGTGCCAGCAGTTTCCCGGGACAACGGAACACTGAAGCTTTCTTT	CASSFPGQRNTEAFF
.	TRBV7-2	.	TRBJ1-6	TGTGCCAGCAGCTTAGGGGGACTCCGGGGTTCACCCCTCCACTTT	CASSLGGLRGSPLHF
.	TRBV4-1	.	TRBJ2-2	TGCGCCAGCAGCCAAGATTTAAGAGGGTTAGACACCGGGGAGCTGTTTTTT	CASSQDLRGLDTGELFF
TRBD2	TRBV7-2	.	TRBJ2-1	TGTGCCAGCAGTCGGACTAGCGGGGGGTACAATGAGCAGTTCTTC	CASSRTSGGYNEQFF
.	TRBV4-2	.	TRBJ2-7	TGTGCCAGCAGCCAATACGGTACCTACGAGCAGTACTTC	CASSQYGTYEQYF
.	TRBV10-2	.	TRBJ2-3	TGCGCCAGCAGTGAGATTAGAGGGCCTAGCACAGATACGCAGTATTTT	CASSEIRGPSTDTQYF
.	TRBV10-3	.	TRBJ1-5	TGTGCCATCAGGGCCGCAGGGGATCAGCCCCAGCATTTT	CAIRAAGDQPQHF
.	TRBV12-5	.	TRBJ2-2	TGTGCTAGTGGCCCTTTTCGGACCGGAGGGACCGGGGAGCTGTTTTTT	CASGPFRTGGTGELFF
.	TRBV18	.	TRBJ2-7	TGTGCCAGCTCACCCCGAATGGAGAGCAAACAGTACTTC	CASSPRMESKQYF
TRBD1	TRBV4-1	.	TRBJ1-2	TGCGCCAGCAGCCAAGTAAGGGGGCCTGGCTACACCTTC	CASSQVRGPGYTF
.	TRBV4-1	.	TRBJ2-7	TGCGCCAGCAGCCAATTCGTGGCGGCCTCCTACGAGCAGTACTTC	CASSQFVAASYEQYF
.	TRBV7-9	.	TRBJ2-2	TGTGCCAGCAGCCCAACAAGAAACACCGGGGAGCTGTTTTTT	CASSPTRNTGELFF
.	TRBV10-3	.	TRBJ1-2	TGTGCCATCGGCGTAGGAGGCCGAGCTAACTATGGCTACACCTTC	CAIGVGGRANYGYTF
.	TRBV7-3	.	TRBJ2-7	TGTGCCAGCAGCTTAGGGCCCTCGGGGAACGAGCAGTACTTC	CASSLGPSGNEQYF
TRBD2	TRBV5-1	.	TRBJ2-3	TGCGCCAGCAGCTTCACTAGCGGGGTCGACACAGATACGCAGTATTTT	CASSFTSGVDTDTQYF
TRBD1	TRBV28	.	TRBJ2-3	TGTGCCAGCAGTCTGCCTGGACAGGGGGCAACAGATACGCAGTATTTT	CASSLPGQGATDTQYF
.	TRBV5-4	.	TRBJ2-2	TGTGCCAGCAGCTCAGGACAGCTCGGGGAGCTGTTTTTT	CASSSGQLGELFF
TRBD1	TRBV11-3	.	TRBJ2-5	TGTGCCAGCAGCCCGGACAGGGGAGAGACCCAGTACTTC	CASSPDRGETQYF
TRBD1	TRBV9	few	TRBJ2-5	TGTGCCAGCAGCGCCGGGACAGCAATGGCCGGGGCCCAGTACTTC	CASSAGTAMAGAQYF
.	TRBV7-2	few	TRBJ1-1	TGTGCCAGCAGCACGCACCGGGACAAGACTGAAGCTTTCTTT	CASSTHRDKTEAFF
.	TRBV6-1	.	TRBJ1-3	TGTGCCAGCAGTGAAGCGATACAGGGATGGAACACCATATATTTT	CASSEAIQGWNTIYF
.	TRBV5-1	.	TRBJ1-2	TGCGCCAGCAGCCCCGGACTGCCTCCGTTAGTGGAGGGCTACACCTTC	CASSPGLPPLVEGYTF
.	TRBV19	.	TRBJ1-3	TGTGCCAGTAGTACTACAGGGAGCTCTGGAAACACCATATATTTT	CASSTTGSSGNTIYF
.	TRBV6-5	once	TRBJ1-1	TGTGCCAGCAGTTACGACAGATTGAACACTGAAGCTTTCTTT	CASSYDRLNTEAFF
TRBD1	TRBV7-2	.	TRBJ1-2	TGTGCCAGCAGCCCTCGGACAGGAATTAGGGAAGGCTACACCTTC	CASSPRTGIREGYTF
TRBD1	TRBV11-1	.	TRBJ2-3	TGTGCCAGCAGCTTACCGGGACAGGGGACAGATACGCAGTATTTT	CASSLPGQGTDTQYF
TRBD1	TRBV7-9	.	TRBJ2-5	TGTGCCAGCAGCCCGACAGGGAGAGAGACCCAGTACTTC	CASSPTGRETQYF
.	TRBV7-9	few	TRBJ1-5	TGTGCCAGCAGCTTGGGACTCCAGCCCCAGCATTTT	CASSLGLQPQHF
.	TRBV18	.	TRBJ1-2	TGTGCCAGCTCACTTTCGACAGCTTACTATGGCTACACCTTC	CASSLSTAYYGYTF
TRBD1	TRBV4-1	.	TRBJ1-4	TGCGCCAGCAGCCAGACAGGGACCCGTGCAACTAATGAAAAACTGTTTTTT	CASSQTGTRATNEKLFF
TRBD2	TRBV27	.	TRBJ2-1	TGTGCCAGCAGTTCCATGGCGGGGGGTTACAATGAGCAGTTCTTC	CASSSMAGGYNEQFF
.	TRBV27	once	TRBJ2-1	TGTGCCAGCAGAACGACTATATCCTCCTACAATGAGCAGTTCTTC	CASRTTISSYNEQFF
.	TRBV5-4	.	TRBJ1-2	TGTGCCAGCAGCTTGGAAGGGAGGAAGATCGGAGGCTACACCTTC	CASSLEGRKIGGYTF
.	TRBV9	.	TRBJ2-3	TGTGCCAGCAGCCCGAGACAGGGCGGGGGCACAGATACGCAGTATTTT	CASSPRQGGGTDTQYF
.	TRBV20-1	.	TRBJ2-1	TGCAGTGCGAACCTAGCGCGCGAGCAGTTCTTC	CSANLAREQFF
.	TRBV4-1	few	TRBJ2-7	TGCGCCAGCAGCCTGACACGTACCTACGAGCAGTACTTC	CASSLTRTYEQYF
TRBD1	TRBV4-2	.	TRBJ2-5	TGTGCCAGCAGCCAAGGGGGCGACAGGGGGGATACCCAGTACTTC	CASSQGGDRGDTQYF
.	TRBV7-6	.	TRBJ2-2	TGTGCCAGCAGCTTAGAGTGGGGGCATGGGGAGCTGTTTTTT	CASSLEWGHGELFF
.	TRBV29-1	.	TRBJ2-1	TGCAGCGTAGGTGTTCCCCCCGGGGGTAAGGGCAATGAGCAGTTCTTC	CSVGVPPGGKGNEQFF
TRBD1	TRBV6-5	.	TRBJ2-2	TGTGCCAGCAGGAATCCTACAGGGGAGTCCGGGGAGCTGTTTTTT	CASRNPTGESGELFF
TRBD2	TRBV14	once	TRBJ2-3	TGTGCCAGCAGCCAGGGTAGCGGGTCTAGCACAGATACGCAGTATTTT	CASSQGSGSSTDTQYF
.	TRBV5-1	.	TRBJ2-3	TGCGCCAGCAGCTTGTCGGACTTACGGGATACGCAGTATTTT	CASSLSDLRDTQYF
TRBD1	TRBV5-1	.	TRBJ2-7	TGCGCCAGCAGCCCACGACAGGGGGCCTACGAGCAGTACTTC	CASSPRQGAYEQYF
.	TRBV5-5	.	TRBJ1-1	TGTGCCAGCAGCGTTGGACAGTTGAACACTGAAGCTTTCTTT	CASSVGQLNTEAFF
TRBD2	TRBV18	.	TRBJ2-2	TGTGCCAGCTCACCGAGGTCTAGCGGGGGGACCAACACCGGGGAGCTGTTTTTT	CASSPRSSGGTNTGELFF
TRBD1	TRBV27	.	TRBJ2-7	TGTGCCAGCAGGCAATTACAGGGGTCAGACTACGAGCAGTACTTC	CASRQLQGSDYEQYF
.	TRBV18	.	TRBJ1-3	TGTGCCAGCTCACCGCAGGGGTCTGGAAACACCATATATTTT	CASSPQGSGNTIYF